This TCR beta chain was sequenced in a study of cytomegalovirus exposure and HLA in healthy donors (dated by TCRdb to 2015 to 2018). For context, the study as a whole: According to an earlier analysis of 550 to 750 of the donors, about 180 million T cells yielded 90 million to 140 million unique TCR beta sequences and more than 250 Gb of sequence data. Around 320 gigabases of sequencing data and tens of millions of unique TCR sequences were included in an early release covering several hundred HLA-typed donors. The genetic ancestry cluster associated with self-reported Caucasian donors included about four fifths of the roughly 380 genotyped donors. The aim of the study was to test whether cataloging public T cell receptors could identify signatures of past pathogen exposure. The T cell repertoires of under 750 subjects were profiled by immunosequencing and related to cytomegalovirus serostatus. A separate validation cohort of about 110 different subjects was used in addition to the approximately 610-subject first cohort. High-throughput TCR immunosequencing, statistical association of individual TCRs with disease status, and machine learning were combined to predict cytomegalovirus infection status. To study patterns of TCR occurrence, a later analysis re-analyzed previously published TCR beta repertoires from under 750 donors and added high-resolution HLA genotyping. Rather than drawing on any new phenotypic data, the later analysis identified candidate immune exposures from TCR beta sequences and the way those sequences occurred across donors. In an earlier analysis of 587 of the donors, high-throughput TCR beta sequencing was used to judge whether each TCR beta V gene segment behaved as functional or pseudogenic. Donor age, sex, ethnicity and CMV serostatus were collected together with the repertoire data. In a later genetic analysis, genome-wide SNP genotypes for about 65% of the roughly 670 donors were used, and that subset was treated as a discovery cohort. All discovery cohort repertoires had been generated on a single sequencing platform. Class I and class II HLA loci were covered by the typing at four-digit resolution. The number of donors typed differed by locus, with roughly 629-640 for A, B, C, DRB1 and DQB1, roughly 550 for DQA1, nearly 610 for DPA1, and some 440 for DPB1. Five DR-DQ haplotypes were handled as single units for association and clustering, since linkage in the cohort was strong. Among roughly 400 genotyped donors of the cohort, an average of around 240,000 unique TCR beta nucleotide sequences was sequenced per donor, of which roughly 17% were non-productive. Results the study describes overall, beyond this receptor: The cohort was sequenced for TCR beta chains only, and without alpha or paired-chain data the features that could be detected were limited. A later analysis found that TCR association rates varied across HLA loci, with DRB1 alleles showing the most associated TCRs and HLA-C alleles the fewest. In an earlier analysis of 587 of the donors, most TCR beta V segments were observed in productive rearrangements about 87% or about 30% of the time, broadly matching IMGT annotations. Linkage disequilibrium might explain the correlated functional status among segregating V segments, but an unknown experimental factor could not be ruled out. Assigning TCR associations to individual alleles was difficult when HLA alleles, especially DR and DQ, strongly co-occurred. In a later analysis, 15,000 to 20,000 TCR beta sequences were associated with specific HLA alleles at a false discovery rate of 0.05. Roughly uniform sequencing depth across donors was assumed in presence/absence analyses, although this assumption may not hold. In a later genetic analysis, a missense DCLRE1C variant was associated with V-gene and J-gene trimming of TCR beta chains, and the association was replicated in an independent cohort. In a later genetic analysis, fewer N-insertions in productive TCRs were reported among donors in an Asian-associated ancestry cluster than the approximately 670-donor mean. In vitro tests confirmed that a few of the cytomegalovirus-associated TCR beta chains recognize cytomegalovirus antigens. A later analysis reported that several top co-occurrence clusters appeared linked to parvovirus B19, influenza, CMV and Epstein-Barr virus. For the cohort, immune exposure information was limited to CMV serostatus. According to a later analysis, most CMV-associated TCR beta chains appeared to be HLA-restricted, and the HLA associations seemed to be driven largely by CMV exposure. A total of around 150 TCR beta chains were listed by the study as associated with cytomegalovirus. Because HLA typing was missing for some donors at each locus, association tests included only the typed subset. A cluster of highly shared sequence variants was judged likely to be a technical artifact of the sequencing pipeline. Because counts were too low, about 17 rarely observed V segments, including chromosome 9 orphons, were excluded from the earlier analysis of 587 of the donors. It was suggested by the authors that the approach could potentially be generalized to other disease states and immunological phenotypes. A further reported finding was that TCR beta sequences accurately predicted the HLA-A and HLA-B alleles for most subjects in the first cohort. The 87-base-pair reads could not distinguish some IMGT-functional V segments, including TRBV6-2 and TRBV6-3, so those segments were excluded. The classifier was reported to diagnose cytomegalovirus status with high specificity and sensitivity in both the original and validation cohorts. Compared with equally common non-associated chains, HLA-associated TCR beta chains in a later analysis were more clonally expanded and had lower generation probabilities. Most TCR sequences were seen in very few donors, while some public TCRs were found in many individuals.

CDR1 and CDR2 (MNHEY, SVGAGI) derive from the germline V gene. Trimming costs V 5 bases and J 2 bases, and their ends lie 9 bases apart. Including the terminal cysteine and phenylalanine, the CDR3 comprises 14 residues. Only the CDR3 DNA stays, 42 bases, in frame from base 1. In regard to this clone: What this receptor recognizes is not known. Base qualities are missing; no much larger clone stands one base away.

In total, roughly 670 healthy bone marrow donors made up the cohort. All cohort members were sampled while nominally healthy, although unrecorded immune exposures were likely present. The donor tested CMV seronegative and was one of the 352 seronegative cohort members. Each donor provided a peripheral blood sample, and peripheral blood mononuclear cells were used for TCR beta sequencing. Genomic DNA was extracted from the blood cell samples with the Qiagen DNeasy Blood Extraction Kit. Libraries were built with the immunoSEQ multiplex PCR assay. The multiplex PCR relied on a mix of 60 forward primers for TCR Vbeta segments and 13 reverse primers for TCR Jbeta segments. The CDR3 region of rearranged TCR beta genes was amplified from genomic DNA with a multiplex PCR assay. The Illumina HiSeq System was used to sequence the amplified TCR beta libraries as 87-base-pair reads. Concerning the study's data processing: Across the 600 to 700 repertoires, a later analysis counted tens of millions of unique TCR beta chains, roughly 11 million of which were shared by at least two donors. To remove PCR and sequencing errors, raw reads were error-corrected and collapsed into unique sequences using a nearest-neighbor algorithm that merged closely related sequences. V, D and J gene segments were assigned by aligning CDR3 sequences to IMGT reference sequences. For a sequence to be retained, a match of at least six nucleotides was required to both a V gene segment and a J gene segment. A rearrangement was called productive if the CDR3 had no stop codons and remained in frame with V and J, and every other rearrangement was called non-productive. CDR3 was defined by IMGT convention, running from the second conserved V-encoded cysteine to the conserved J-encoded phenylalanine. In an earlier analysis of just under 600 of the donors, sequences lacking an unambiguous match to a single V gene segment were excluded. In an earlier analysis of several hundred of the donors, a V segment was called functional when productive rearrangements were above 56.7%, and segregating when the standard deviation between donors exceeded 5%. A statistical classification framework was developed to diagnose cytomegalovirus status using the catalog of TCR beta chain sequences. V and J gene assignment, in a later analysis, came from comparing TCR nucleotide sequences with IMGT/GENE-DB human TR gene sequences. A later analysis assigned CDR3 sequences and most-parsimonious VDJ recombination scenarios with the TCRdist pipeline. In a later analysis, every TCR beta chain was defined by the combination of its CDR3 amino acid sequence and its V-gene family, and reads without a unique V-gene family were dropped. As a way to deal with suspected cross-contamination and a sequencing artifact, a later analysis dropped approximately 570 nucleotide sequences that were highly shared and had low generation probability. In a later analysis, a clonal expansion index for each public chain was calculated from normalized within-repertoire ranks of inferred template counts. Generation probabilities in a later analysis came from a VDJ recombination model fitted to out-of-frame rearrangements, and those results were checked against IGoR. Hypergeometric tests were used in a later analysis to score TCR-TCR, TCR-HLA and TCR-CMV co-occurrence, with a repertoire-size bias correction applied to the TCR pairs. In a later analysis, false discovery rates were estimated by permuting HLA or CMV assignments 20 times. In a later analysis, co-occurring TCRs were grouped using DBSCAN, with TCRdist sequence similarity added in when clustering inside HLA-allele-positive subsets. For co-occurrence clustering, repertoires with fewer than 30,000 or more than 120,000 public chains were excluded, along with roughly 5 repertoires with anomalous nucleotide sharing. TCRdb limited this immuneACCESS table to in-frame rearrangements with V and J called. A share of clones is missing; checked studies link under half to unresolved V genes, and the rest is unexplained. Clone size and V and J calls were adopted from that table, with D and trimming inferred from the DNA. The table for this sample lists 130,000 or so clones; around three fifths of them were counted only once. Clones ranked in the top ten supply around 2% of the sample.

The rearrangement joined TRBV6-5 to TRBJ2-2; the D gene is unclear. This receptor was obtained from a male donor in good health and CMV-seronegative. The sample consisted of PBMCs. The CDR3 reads CASSPLYNTGELFF. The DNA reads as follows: TGTGCCAGCAGTCCTCTGTATAACACCGGGGAGCTGTTTTTT.